One sample yielded the 21 T cell receptor beta chains listed below, sequenced in a study of monozygotic twins with inflammatory bowel disease. With the 5' RACE reads reprocessed, TCRdb shows one record per CDR3 protein and no DNA. This sample contains under 350,000 distinct CDR3 sequences. Sequencing was done on a sample of blood. Receptor source: a human donor with ulcerative colitis or Crohn's disease, or a healthy co-twin of an affected twin (not recorded which).

The chain's CDR3 is CASSLRSALTYEQYF. The chain employs TRBV11-2 and TRBJ2-7. Germline values: CDR1 SGHAT, CDR2 FQNNGV. CDR3 size: 15 residues.

V is TRBV5-6 and J is TRBJ1-6; the D gene TCRdb calls, TRBD1, cannot be checked with no DNA. Germline V lookup: CDR1 SGHDT, CDR2 YYEEEE. CDR3 length: 14 residues. CDR3 region: CASSLVGGTTPLHF.

This sequence joins TRBV29-1 and TRBJ2-7. Germline V CDR1 and CDR2: SQVTM, ANQGSEA. This CDR3 spans 12 amino acids. The CDR3 region is CSVALADYEQYF.

The chain joins TRBV20-1 to TRBJ2-3; as DNA is missing, the TRBD2 call by TCRdb cannot be tested. This CDR3 has 16 amino acids. In germline, CDR1 is DFQATT, CDR2 SNEGSKA (reference sequence). This CDR3 reads CSAKGAAGAGTDTQYF.

The V call is TRBV7-2, the J call TRBJ2-1; TCRdb reports TRBD1, a call that lacks DNA to check it against. Germline V gene lookup returns CDR1 SGHTA and CDR2 FQGNSA. This CDR3 has 15 residues. This chain's CDR3 is CASSLDRQSYNEQFF.

This rearrangement joins TRBV7-2 to TRBJ2-5; without DNA, the TCRdb call of TRBD2 cannot be checked. The CDR3 has 14 residues. Germline CDR1 is SGHTA and CDR2 is FQGNSA. The CDR3 loop reads CASSLGFGPETQYF. Supplemented by reference TRBV7-2 and TRBJ2-5, the full variable domain reads GAGVSQSPSNKVTEKGKDVELRCDPISGHTALYWYRQSLGQGLEFLIYFQGNSAPDKSGLPSDRFSAERTGGSVSTLTIQRTQQEDSAVYLCASSLGFGPETQYFGPGTRLLVL.

This rearrangement joins TRBV14 to TRBJ1-2. CDR1 SGHDN and CDR2 FVKESK come from the germline V gene. The CDR3 is 14 residues long. The CDR3 is CASSPSGGNYGYTF.

The V and J genes are TRBV7-8 and TRBJ1-1; TCRdb's D gene call, TRBD1, goes unchecked for lack of DNA. Germline V gene sequence: CDR1 SGHVS, CDR2 FQNEAQ. This CDR3 is 16 amino acids long. CDR3: CASSLYGGVAVTEAFF.

This chain connects TRBV9 to TRBJ1-2; the TRBD1 assignment by TCRdb is unverifiable without DNA. CDR1 SGDLS and CDR2 YYNGEE come from the germline V gene. The CDR3 spans 13 residues. CDR3 region: CASSPQGSNGYTF. Full variable domain (missing parts from reference TRBV9 and TRBJ1-2): DSGVTQTPKHLITATGQRVTLRCSPRSGDLSVYWYQQSLDQGLQFLIQYYNGEERAKGNILERFSAQQFPDLHSELNLSSLELGDSALYFCASSPQGSNGYTFGSGTRLTVV.

The rearrangement joins TRBV12-3 or TRBV12-4 to TRBJ2-1. This CDR3 is 16 amino acids long. The CDR3 sequence is CASSIYTGSSYNEQFF.

This chain joins TRBV7-8 and TRBJ2-7. Germline CDR1 SGHVS, CDR2 FQNEAQ. The CDR3 spans 15 residues. The CDR3 sequence is CASSLAVTFSYEQYF.

The rearrangement uses TRBV18 and TRBJ1-2; the D call from TCRdb, TRBD1, cannot be confirmed without DNA. Germline V gene data show CDR1 as KGHSH and CDR2 as LQKENI. The CDR3 spans 16 residues. Here the CDR3 reads CASSPRQLTGEQGYTF.

This rearrangement joins TRBV5-5 to TRBJ2-5; the D call of TRBD1 rests on TCRdb alone, since no DNA is present to check it. The CDR3 contains 15 residues. The germline CDR1 and CDR2 sequences are SGHKS and YYEKEE (reference sequence). CDR3 amino acids: CASSLMPRGRETQYF.

The chain is built from TRBV12-3 or TRBV12-4 and TRBJ2-7; TCRdb calls TRBD2, which cannot be checked without DNA. This CDR3 region has 16 residues. The CDR3 sequence: CASARGLRGWAYEQYF.

The V gene is TRBV12-3 or TRBV12-4, the J gene TRBJ1-5; lacking DNA, the TRBD1 call made by TCRdb goes unchecked. This CDR3 is 16 amino acids long. CDR3 sequence: CASTSGQGVTNQPQHF.

The gene calls are TRBV13 and TRBJ2-3; TCRdb returns TRBD1, unconfirmable since there is no DNA. Germline CDR1 and CDR2: PRHDT and FYEKMQ (reference sequence). The CDR3 extends over 14 amino acids. CDR3 loop: CASSPATGADTQYF.

The rearrangement links TRBV6-2 or TRBV6-3 to TRBJ2-3; TCRdb reports TRBD2, a call that lacks DNA to check it against. Looked up from germline, CDR1 is MNHEY and CDR2 is SVGEGT. The CDR3 is 18 amino acids. Here the CDR3 reads CASSYSTTSGSLADTQYF.

The rearrangement uses TRBV20-1 and TRBJ2-5; checking the TCRdb D call of TRBD1 is not possible without DNA. The CDR3 is made up of 14 amino acids. The germline V gene has CDR1 DFQATT and CDR2 SNEGSKA (reference sequence). Here the CDR3 reads CSASRGRTQETQYF.

The J gene is TRBJ2-5, the V gene TRBV12-3 or TRBV12-4; TCRdb proposes TRBD1, but this gene call is untestable without DNA. CDR3 length: 15 amino acids. CDR3 amino acids: CASSLGQGRIFGVYF.

This sequence joins TRBV10-2 and TRBJ2-7; the D call from TCRdb, TRBD1, cannot be confirmed without DNA. The CDR3 covers 13 residues. In germline, CDR1 is WSHSY, CDR2 SAAADI. The CDR3: CASSAGTNYEQYF.

The genes are TRBV15 and TRBJ2-7; the TRBD2 assignment by TCRdb is unverifiable without DNA. The CDR3 runs 13 residues. Germline assignment: CDR1 LNHNV and CDR2 YYDKDF (reference sequence). The CDR3: CATSPANGYEQYF.